The next 9 T cell receptor beta chains were all read from a single sample in a study of blood T cell repertoires in COVID-19. Profiled with immunoSEQ multiplex PCR; TCRdb holds only in-frame clones, not every one. The profile covers fewer than 90,000 clones, with approximately 90% appearing a single time and less than 7.5% taken by the ten largest. Specimen: peripheral blood. These receptors originate from a woman at least 80 years old with active COVID-19.

The chain uses TRBV14 and TRBJ2-7; 11 bases map to TRBD2. The V and J ends lost 4 bases and 2 bases, in that order; junction bases with no gene match: 7. This CDR3 spans 16 amino acids. Germline V CDR1 and CDR2: SGHDN, FVKESK. The CDR3 region is CASSPFLAGGPYEQYF. The CDR3 nucleotides read TGTGCCAGCAGCCCCTTTTTAGCGGGAGGGCCCTACGAGCAGTACTTC.

This chain connects TRBV5-5 to TRBJ1-5; D might be TRBD1 (6 bases). Per germline, CDR1 SGHKS and CDR2 YYEKEE (reference sequence). The ends were cut back, 4 bases at V and 1 base at J, with 6 bases in the middle. The CDR3 contains 13 residues. The chain's CDR3 is CASSQGSNQPQHF. Written as DNA, the CDR3 is TGTGCCAGCAGCCAGGGGAGCAATCAGCCCCAGCATTTT. The variable domain in full, with the rest retrieved from reference TRBV5-5 and TRBJ1-5, is DAGVTQSPTHLIKTRGQQVTLRCSPISGHKSVSWYQQVLGQGPQFIFQYYEKEERGRGNFPDRFSARQFPNYSSELNVNALLLGDSALYLCASSQGSNQPQHFGDGTRLSIL.

The chain has TRBV11-2 and TRBJ1-1, with 7 bases lining up with TRBD1. Germline V gives CDR1 SGHAT, CDR2 FQNNGV. Unmatched junction bases numbered 4, after V lost 1 base and J lost 2 bases. This CDR3 is built from 15 residues. CDR3 protein: CASSLVRGSNTEAFF. DNA for the CDR3: TGTGCCAGCAGCTTAGTCAGGGGGTCCAACACTGAAGCTTTCTTT.

J is TRBJ1-4 and V is TRBV28; tentatively, D is TRBD1 (6 bases). Per the germline V gene, CDR1 is MDHEN and CDR2 is SYDVKM. This CDR3 comprises 15 residues. Trimming left V 6 bases short and J 3 bases short, with 14 bases between. CDR3 in DNA: TGTGCCAGCAGCCCACGGGGGGCCCCTAATGAAAAACTGTTTTTT. Translating gives CASSPRGAPNEKLFF.

V and J are TRBV5-6 and TRBJ2-1, with 7 bases matching TRBD1. Germline CDR1 reads SGHDT; CDR2 reads YYEEEE. V gave up 1 base and J gave up 5 bases; unmatched junction bases: 3. The length of the CDR3 is 14 residues. The CDR3, as DNA: TGTGCCAGCAGCTTGCAGGGGGTGGACAATGAGCAGTTCTTC. It yields the protein CASSLQGVDNEQFF.

The chain is built from TRBV19 and TRBJ2-5; TRBD1 aligns across 7 bases. The CDR3 has 13 residues. The trim removed 5 bases at V and 4 bases at J, leaving 4 bases unmatched. Germline V lookup: CDR1 LNHDA, CDR2 SQIVND (reference sequence). The CDR3 here is CASSVNRGETQYF. For the CDR3, the DNA is TGTGCCAGTAGTGTCAACAGGGGAGAGACCCAGTACTTC.

The genes are TRBV9 and TRBJ2-5; 7 bases match TRBD2. CDR1 and CDR2 from the germline V gene are SGDLS and YYNGEE. CDR3 length: 14 amino acids. V was clipped by 2 bases and J by 4 bases; unmatched bases: 5. The CDR3 loop is CASSVSGGGETQYF. The CDR3 bases are TGTGCCAGCAGCGTCTCCGGCGGGGGAGAGACCCAGTACTTC.

The chain couples TRBV19 to TRBJ1-4, with unresolved D. The V and J ends lost 5 bases and 5 bases respectively, with 6 bases between them. The CDR3 has 12 amino acids. The germline CDR1 and CDR2 sequences are LNHDA and SQIVND (reference sequence). The CDR3 DNA reads as TGTGCCAGTAGTCCCTCGAATGAAAAACTGTTTTTT. Its translation: CASSPSNEKLFF.

V usage is TRBV7-2 and J usage is TRBJ2-5; TRBD1 agrees at 10 bases. Germline CDR1 and CDR2: SGHTA and FQGNSA. The junction had 10 bases not matched to a gene; V was cut back by 5 bases and J by 4 bases. The CDR3 is made up of 16 amino acids. CDR3 in amino acids: CASSGYRQGAGETQYF. The CDR3 coding sequence is TGTGCCAGCAGCGGGTACCGACAGGGGGCCGGAGAGACCCAGTACTTC. The whole variable domain, remainder taken from reference TRBV7-2 and TRBJ2-5, is GAGVSQSPSNKVTEKGKDVELRCDPISGHTALYWYRQSLGQGLEFLIYFQGNSAPDKSGLPSDRFSAERTGGSVSTLTIQRTQQEDSAVYLCASSGYRQGAGETQYFGPGTRLLVL.